This section outlines one TCR beta chain sequence together with its context. This specimen comes from a study of cytomegalovirus exposure and HLA in healthy donors. Researchers ran the PCR with 60 Vbeta and 13 Jbeta primers. Only in-frame clones appear in the TCRdb table, and some are missing; sequencing was by immunoSEQ multiplex PCR. The data show some 120,000 clones, roughly 80% seen once. CDR1 is MDHEN and CDR2 is SYDVKM in the germline V gene. CDR3 size: 14 residues. The ends were cut back, 1 base at V and 1 base at J, with 7 bases in the middle. The sequence derives from a man aged 50 to 59 in good health and CMV-seronegative. The specimen sequenced was PBMCs. The genes are TRBV28 and TRBJ1-2; D not certain. The CDR3 bases are TGTGCCAGCAGTTTATCGGGGATTAACTATGGCTACACCTTC. Protein: CASSLSGINYGYTF.